The 16 T cell receptor beta chains below were found in one sample sequenced in a study of T cells in Graves' hyperthyroidism and ophthalmopathy. RNA transcripts provided the source from which TCR beta CDR3 regions were amplified. Initially, a first-round RT-PCR of the TCR CDR3 employed the HTBI primer set. In TCRdb, the multiplex PCR reads were re-called with MiXCR into one record per CDR3 protein. The sample consists of roughly 130,000 distinct CDR3 sequences, less than 25% of them appearing once. Material for sequencing was blood. The receptors were gathered from a woman between 45 and 65 years old with Graves' hyperthyroidism that later progressed to Graves' ophthalmopathy.

The rearrangement joins TRBV28 to TRBJ1-5; D remains unclear. The CDR3 consists of 14 residues. CDR1 MDHEN and CDR2 SYDVKM come from the germline V gene. Trimming pared 1 base from V and 6 bases from J, leaving 10 bases between. The CDR3 DNA is TGTGCCAGCAGTTTATTGGCGGGAGCTCAGCCCCAGCATTTT. Residues: CASSLLAGAQPQHF.

In this sample, this clonotype turned up many times. This chain connects TRBV6-1 to TRBJ1-1, with D perhaps TRBD1 (5 bases). Trimming removed 7 bases from V and 4 bases from J, with 13 bases in between. This CDR3 is 13 amino acids long. CDR1 is MNHNS, CDR2 SASEGT, per germline. CDR3 protein: CASTPGGGTEAFF. As DNA, the CDR3 is TGTGCCAGCACCCCCGGGGGAGGCACTGAAGCTTTCTTT.

This sequence joins TRBV28 and TRBJ2-2; unclear D gene. This CDR3 comprises 16 residues. Trimming left V 3 bases short and J 1 base short, with 12 bases between. The germline CDR1 and CDR2 sequences are MDHEN and SYDVKM. CDR3 protein: CASSLFSSRNTGELFF. CDR3 nucleotide sequence: TGTGCCAGCAGTTTGTTCTCCAGCAGGAACACCGGGGAGCTGTTTTTT.

This clonotype has a count of ten or more. It may be a read error: a sequence one base away is much more abundant. This chain connects TRBV12-3 or TRBV12-4 to TRBJ2-3; D is unclear. V was cut by 7 bases and J by 0 bases, with 8 bases left in between. The CDR3 covers 13 residues. DNA of the CDR3: TGTGCCAGCAATTATGGGAGCACAGATACGCAGTATTTT. Protein product: CASNYGSTDTQYF.

V and J are TRBV6-1 and TRBJ2-1; no clear D. CDR3 length: 11 amino acids. CDR1 and CDR2 (germline): MNHNS, SASEGT. Trimming shortened V by 6 bases and J by 8 bases, and 8 bases separated the two germline ends. This CDR3 is CASRKHDEQFF. The CDR3 DNA reads as TGTGCCAGCAGGAAGCACGATGAGCAGTTCTTC.

This clonotype has more than one count but fewer than ten. V and J are TRBV2 and TRBJ2-7; 8 bases are shared with TRBD2. Germline V gene lookup returns CDR1 SNHLY and CDR2 FYNNEI. This CDR3 spans 18 amino acids. V was pared by 5 bases and J by 6 bases, with 21 bases of the junction left unmatched. For the CDR3, the DNA is TGTGCCAGCAGTAAGGACTTAAAACCGGAACTAGCGGCGGCCGAGCAGTACTTC. Translation: CASSKDLKPELAAAEQYF.

About this clonotype: The missing conserved phenylalanine or tryptophan at the end of this CDR3 makes a read error likely. This rearrangement joins TRBV9 to TRBJ2-1; TRBD1 is a possible D gene (7 bases). The CDR3 is 15 amino acids. Trimming stripped 1 base from V and 4 bases from J, with 12 bases between. Germline CDR1 is SGDLS and CDR2 is YYNGEE. The CDR3 sequence: CASSVRGTVYNEQFC. The CDR3 coding sequence is TGTGCCAGCAGCGTACGGGGGACAGTTTACAATGAGCAGTTCTGC.

The chain has TRBV20-1 and TRBJ2-1; TRBD2 matches 8 bases. The CDR3 extends over 15 amino acids. Unmatched junction bases numbered 10, after V lost 5 bases and J lost 4 bases. Germline V gene lookup returns CDR1 DFQATT and CDR2 SNEGSKA (reference sequence). The CDR3 DNA sequence: TGCAGTGCTCCCAGGAGCGGGAGTTGGTACAATGAGCAGTTCTTC. Translated, it gives CSAPRSGSWYNEQFF.

The table lists this clonotype with many counts. The chain has TRBV19 and TRBJ1-1, with TRBD1 as a possible D gene (5 bases). Germline values: CDR1 LNHDA, CDR2 SQIVND (reference sequence). The CDR3 spans 14 residues. Trimming took off 2 bases at V and 2 bases at J, with 9 bases between the two ends. The CDR3 spells CASSIKRDNTEAFF. CDR3 bases: TGTGCCAGTAGTATAAAGAGGGACAACACTGAAGCTTTCTTT.

The table lists this clonotype with many counts. This rearrangement joins TRBV12-3 or TRBV12-4 to TRBJ1-1; D is possibly TRBD1 (5 bases). This CDR3 comprises 12 residues. V lost 6 bases, J lost 9 bases, and 14 bases lay in between. DNA for the CDR3: TGTGCCAGCAGCCCGACAGAACGACAAGCTTTCTTT. Residues: CASSPTERQAFF.

This clonotype was recorded many times. CDR3 bases: TGTGCCAGCAGTATTGGACAGTCGGAGCCCCAGCATTTT. It is translated as CASSIGQSEPQHF. The J gene is TRBJ1-5, the V gene TRBV12-3 or TRBV12-4, with D perhaps TRBD1 (6 bases). V dropped 5 bases and J dropped 8 bases, with 13 bases sitting between them. This CDR3 is 13 amino acids long.

J is TRBJ2-3 and V is TRBV2, with D unclear. CDR1 is SNHLY, CDR2 FYNNEI, per germline. The CDR3 is made up of 12 amino acids. The V gene lost 6 bases and the J gene lost 3 bases, with 7 bases spanning the gap. The chain's CDR3 is CASSEQTDTQYF. The CDR3 DNA sequence: TGTGCCAGCAGCGAGCAGACAGATACGCAGTATTTT.

The sample holds many counts of this clonotype. The V and J genes are TRBV20-1 and TRBJ2-3; TRBD2 matches at 10 bases. This CDR3 has 15 amino acids. Germline V lookup: CDR1 DFQATT, CDR2 SNEGSKA (reference sequence). V gave up 1 base and J gave up 5 bases; unmatched junction bases: 6. The DNA for the CDR3 is TGCAGTGCTAGAGTGCCAGCGGGAGGGGTAGATACGCAGTATTTT. Protein: CSARVPAGGVDTQYF.

There are many counts of this clonotype. This chain connects TRBV28 to TRBJ2-7; the match to TRBD1 covers 9 bases. With V trimmed by 6 bases and J by 1 base, 4 bases remained unmatched. Looked up from germline, CDR1 is MDHEN and CDR2 is SYDVKM. The CDR3 runs 14 residues. The CDR3 region is CASRTGGDSYEQYF. The CDR3 region has the DNA TGTGCCAGCAGGACAGGGGGGGATTCCTACGAGCAGTACTTC.

This clonotype was recorded at least ten times. J is TRBJ1-4 and V is TRBV20-1; a weak D match, TRBD1 (6 bases). This CDR3 has 15 amino acids. The V gene's germline CDR1 is DFQATT and CDR2 SNEGSKA (reference sequence). The V end was cut by 0 bases, the J end by 7 bases, with 15 bases between. CDR3 in DNA: TGCAGTGCTAGAGATAGGACAGTCGCCCCTGAAAAACTGTTTTTT. Its protein product is CSARDRTVAPEKLFF.

Notes on this clonotype: Possible read error: a much larger clone is one base away. The rearrangement links TRBV6-1 to TRBJ2-7; tentative D call: TRBD2 (5 bases). Germline-derived CDR1 and CDR2 are MNHNS and SASEGT. V lost 3 bases to trimming and J lost 5 bases, with 17 bases between them. CDR3 length equals 15 residues. Written as DNA, the CDR3 is TGTGCCAGCAGTGAGTCAGTTTTGGCGGGCCACGAGCAGTACTTC. The encoded protein is CASSESVLAGHEQYF.